A selection of T cell receptor beta chains follows, all from one sample in a study of shared clonotypes between healthy human individuals. Sequencing used immunoSEQ multiplex PCR; TCRdb keeps in-frame clones, though not all of them. The sample carries over 700,000 clones, around 70% recorded once. Sequenced material: memory CD4+ T cells sorted from blood. The receptors come from a young woman in good health. CDR3s include the opening cysteine and the closing phenylalanine or tryptophan. D genes are given only for firm matches. Some rows mark clone size as missing; the rest say once, few, many or name a class of expanded clone.

size	V	J	D	CDR3	DNA
.	TRBV27	TRBJ2-1	.	CASSQGSSYNEQFF	TGTGCCAGCAGTCAAGGGAGCTCCTACAATGAGCAGTTCTTC
.	TRBV11-2	TRBJ1-5	.	CASSLSLEGQPQHF	TGTGCCAGCAGCTTATCCCTTGAGGGTCAGCCCCAGCATTTT
.	TRBV28	TRBJ2-7	TRBD2	CASSSPRTSGSSYEQYF	TGTGCCAGCAGTTCTCCAAGGACTAGCGGTAGCTCCTACGAGCAGTACTTC
.	TRBV2	TRBJ2-4	.	CASSTSERSSYF	TGTGCCAGCAGTACTAGTGAGAGAAGTTCGTACTTC
few	TRBV5-1	TRBJ2-5	TRBD1	CASSEGQGLFETQYF	TGCGCCAGCAGCGAGGGACAGGGTTTGTTTGAGACCCAGTACTTC
.	TRBV2	TRBJ2-3	TRBD1	CASRAQGFVGDTQYF	TGTGCCAGCAGGGCACAGGGGTTTGTAGGAGATACGCAGTATTTT
many	TRBV5-6	TRBJ1-2	TRBD1	CASSTWTGNGYTF	TGTGCCAGCAGCACCTGGACAGGGAACGGCTACACCTTC
few	TRBV5-1	TRBJ2-2	.	CASSLERVGTGELFF	TGCGCCAGCAGCTTGGAAAGGGTTGGAACCGGGGAGCTGTTTTTT
few	TRBV28	TRBJ1-5	TRBD1	CASSLLTNYRGRNQPQHF	TGTGCCAGCAGTTTACTAACCAATTACAGGGGACGCAATCAGCCCCAGCATTTT
.	TRBV11-2	TRBJ2-7	TRBD1	CASSQDQGAGTAYEQYF	TGTGCCAGCAGCCAAGATCAGGGGGCAGGGACAGCCTACGAGCAGTACTTC
.	TRBV27	TRBJ1-3	.	CASSLSATGPLSSGNTIYF	TGTGCCAGCAGTTTATCTGCTACAGGTCCTTTAAGCTCTGGAAACACCATATATTTT
.	TRBV7-6	TRBJ1-4	.	CASSLNEEKLFF	TGTGCCAGCAGCTTGAATGAAGAAAAACTGTTTTTT
.	TRBV7-8	TRBJ1-5	.	CASSFREDGNQPQHF	TGTGCCAGCAGCTTCAGGGAAGATGGCAATCAGCCCCAGCATTTT
.	TRBV7-9	TRBJ2-7	TRBD2	CASSLSGAGAYEQYF	TGTGCCAGCAGCCTTAGCGGGGCAGGGGCCTACGAGCAGTACTTC
once	TRBV15	TRBJ1-1	.	CATSRDWGTTEAFF	TGTGCCACCAGCAGAGATTGGGGGACAACTGAAGCTTTCTTT
.	TRBV6-1	TRBJ2-2	.	CASSEGRTSTGELFF	TGTGCCAGCAGTGAAGGCAGGACAAGCACCGGGGAGCTGTTTTTT
.	TRBV6-1	TRBJ2-1	.	CASSEPGRDNEQFF	TGTGCCAGCAGTGAACCAGGTCGAGACAATGAGCAGTTCTTC
.	TRBV28	TRBJ2-7	TRBD2	CASSTSGNLGTYEQYF	TGTGCCAGCAGTACTAGCGGGAATCTAGGAACCTACGAGCAGTACTTC
.	TRBV11-2	TRBJ2-5	.	CASSYGPQETQYF	TGTGCCAGCAGCTACGGACCTCAAGAGACCCAGTACTTC
once	TRBV7-3	TRBJ2-2	TRBD2	CASGPSGNTGELFF	TGTGCCAGCGGGCCTAGCGGCAACACCGGGGAGCTGTTTTTT
many	TRBV15	TRBJ2-1	TRBD2	CATQSDLGGSFLNEQFF	TGTGCCACCCAGTCGGATTTAGGCGGGAGTTTCCTCAATGAGCAGTTCTTC
.	TRBV4-1	TRBJ2-7	TRBD2	CASSARTSGSYEQYF	TGCGCCAGCAGCGCCCGGACTAGCGGATCCTACGAGCAGTACTTC
.	TRBV28	TRBJ2-1	.	CASRAAGPRANEQFF	TGTGCCAGCAGGGCCGCGGGTCCTCGCGCCAATGAGCAGTTCTTC
.	TRBV14	TRBJ2-7	TRBD1	CASSQVWDRGIGFFEQYF	TGTGCCAGCAGCCAAGTTTGGGACAGGGGGATTGGGTTCTTCGAGCAGTACTTC
.	TRBV5-1	TRBJ2-7	.	CASRGETREQYF	TGCGCCAGCAGGGGAGAGACTCGTGAGCAGTACTTC
few	TRBV5-1	TRBJ1-2	.	CASSPAGTDYGYTF	TGCGCCAGCAGCCCGGCCGGCACCGACTATGGCTACACCTTC
.	TRBV29-1	TRBJ2-2	.	CSAESDTGELFF	TGCAGCGCCGAGTCTGACACCGGGGAGCTGTTTTTT
.	TRBV30	TRBJ2-7	.	CAWSVRGRSYEQYF	TGTGCCTGGAGTGTACGGGGCAGATCCTACGAGCAGTACTTC
.	TRBV10-3	TRBJ2-3	.	CATSNHQISGSSDTQYF	TGTGCGACCTCAAACCATCAGATATCGGGGAGCTCAGATACGCAGTATTTT
.	TRBV18	TRBJ2-2	.	CASSPRLGDTGELFF	TGTGCCAGCTCACCAAGACTAGGCGACACCGGGGAGCTGTTTTTT
.	TRBV19	TRBJ2-1	.	CASSMSWRGRYNEQFF	TGTGCCAGTAGTATGTCATGGAGGGGTCGCTACAATGAGCAGTTCTTC
.	TRBV5-1	TRBJ2-1	TRBD2	CASSGTSGSTYEQFF	TGCGCCAGCAGCGGGACTAGCGGGAGTACGTATGAGCAGTTCTTC
.	TRBV5-8	TRBJ1-2	.	CASNVRTGIYGYTF	TGTGCCAGCAACGTTCGGACGGGGATCTATGGCTACACCTTC
.	TRBV29-1	TRBJ1-1	.	CSVSEGRTEAFF	TGCAGCGTGTCGGAGGGAAGGACTGAAGCTTTCTTT
.	TRBV19	TRBJ2-7	TRBD2	CASSLYSSGTAYEQYF	TGTGCCAGTAGTCTTTATTCTAGCGGGACTGCCTACGAGCAGTACTTC
.	TRBV5-5	TRBJ1-1	.	CASSLRNTEAFF	TGTGCCAGCAGCTTGAGGAACACTGAAGCTTTCTTT
.	TRBV5-1	TRBJ2-7	TRBD2	CASRGGRNEQYF	TGCGCCAGCCGCGGGGGGAGGAACGAGCAGTACTTC
.	TRBV10-2	TRBJ2-2	.	CASSESGNTGELFF	TGCGCCAGCAGTGAGTCCGGTAACACCGGGGAGCTGTTTTTT
.	TRBV2	TRBJ1-5	.	CASSIGRFGSPQHF	TGTGCCAGCAGTATAGGCAGGTTTGGATCGCCCCAGCATTTT
.	TRBV7-9	TRBJ2-7	TRBD2	CASSLAGRVIEQYF	TGTGCCAGCAGCTTAGCGGGGAGGGTGATCGAGCAGTACTTC
.	TRBV4-1	TRBJ2-1	.	CASSLLTTGIWNNEQFF	TGCGCCAGCAGCCTTTTGACCACAGGGATTTGGAACAATGAGCAGTTCTTC
.	TRBV7-9	TRBJ2-1	.	CASSFGWDGDEQFF	TGTGCCAGCAGCTTCGGCTGGGACGGCGATGAGCAGTTCTTC
.	TRBV7-6	TRBJ2-7	TRBD2	CASSSQTLAGPPEQYF	TGTGCCAGCAGCTCGCAGACGCTAGCGGGACCGCCAGAACAGTACTTC
.	TRBV21-1	TRBJ1-4	.	CASSTGIATNEKLFF	TGTGCCAGCAGCACAGGAATCGCAACTAATGAAAAACTGTTTTTT
.	TRBV2	TRBJ1-5	TRBD1	CASRDRVGQPQHF	TGTGCCAGCAGGGACAGGGTTGGGCAGCCCCAGCATTTT